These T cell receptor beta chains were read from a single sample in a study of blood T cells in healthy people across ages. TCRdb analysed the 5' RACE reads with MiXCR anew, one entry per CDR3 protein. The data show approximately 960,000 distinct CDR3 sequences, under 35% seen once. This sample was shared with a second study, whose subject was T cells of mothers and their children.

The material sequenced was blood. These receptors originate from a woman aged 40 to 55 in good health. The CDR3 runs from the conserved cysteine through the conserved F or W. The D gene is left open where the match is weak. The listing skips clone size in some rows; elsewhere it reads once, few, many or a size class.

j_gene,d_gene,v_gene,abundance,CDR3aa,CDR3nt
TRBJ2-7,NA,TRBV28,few,CANRRSDTYEQYF,TGTGCCAACAGACGTTCAGATACCTACGAGCAGTACTTC
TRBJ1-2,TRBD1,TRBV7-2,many,CASSILDRGRNGYTF,TGTGCCAGCAGCATCCTTGACAGGGGGCGGAATGGCTACACCTTC
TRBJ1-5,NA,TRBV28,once,CASRGGDSNQPQHF,TGTGCAAGCAGGGGAGGAGATAGCAATCAGCCCCAGCATTTT
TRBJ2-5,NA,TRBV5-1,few,CASRTGTEETQYF,TGCGCCAGCAGAACCGGGACCGAAGAGACCCAGTACTTC
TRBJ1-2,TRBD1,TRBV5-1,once,CASRIGGLTNYGYTF,TGCGCCAGCCGGATAGGGGGCTTAACTAACTATGGCTACACCTTC
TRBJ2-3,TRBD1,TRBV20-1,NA,CSANRDSYSTDTQYF,TGCAGTGCTAACCGGGACAGCTATAGCACAGATACGCAGTATTTT
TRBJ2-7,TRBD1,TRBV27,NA,CASRGQHYEQYF,TGTGCCAGCAGGGGACAGCATTACGAGCAGTACTTC
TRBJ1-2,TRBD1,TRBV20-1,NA,CSARDWTGAYGYTF,TGCAGTGCTAGAGATTGGACAGGGGCTTATGGCTACACCTTC
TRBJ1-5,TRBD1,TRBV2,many,CASSGTGLFGQPQHF,TGTGCCAGCAGCGGGACAGGGCTTTTCGGGCAGCCCCAGCATTTT
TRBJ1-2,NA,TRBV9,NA,CASSPAESYGYTF,TGTGCCAGCAGCCCAGCGGAGAGCTATGGCTACACCTTC
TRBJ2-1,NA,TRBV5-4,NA,CASSSLAARGNEQFF,TGTGCCAGCAGCTCCCTGGCGGCACGGGGAAATGAGCAGTTCTTC
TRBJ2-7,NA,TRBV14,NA,CASSQGAVGSYEQYF,TGTGCCAGCAGCCAAGGTGCGGTGGGGTCCTACGAGCAGTACTTC
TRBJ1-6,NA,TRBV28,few,CASSFRDFRSSYNSPLHF,TGTGCCAGCAGTTTCCGGGATTTCAGGAGCTCCTATAATTCACCCCTCCACTTT
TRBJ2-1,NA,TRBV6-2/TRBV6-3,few,CASSLPLGGGKLNEQFF,TGTGCCAGCAGTTTACCCCTGGGGGGGGGCAAGCTAAATGAGCAGTTCTTC
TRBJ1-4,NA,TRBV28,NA,CASSTAGGANEKLFF,TGTGCCAGCAGTACGGCTGGGGGGGCTAATGAAAAACTGTTTTTT
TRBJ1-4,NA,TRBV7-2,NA,CASSNREKRFF,TGTGCCAGCAGCAACCGGGAAAAACGGTTTTTT
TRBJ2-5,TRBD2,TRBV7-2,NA,CVSSLRASGRETQYF,TGTGTCAGCAGCTTACGGGCTAGCGGACGAGAGACCCAGTACTTC
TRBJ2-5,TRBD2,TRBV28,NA,CASSSRGSGGARKTQYF,TGTGCCAGCAGTTCCAGGGGTAGCGGGGGGGCCAGGAAGACCCAGTACTTC
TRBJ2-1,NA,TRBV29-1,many,CSVDGSSSYNEQFF,TGCAGCGTTGATGGGTCTAGCTCCTACAATGAGCAGTTCTTC
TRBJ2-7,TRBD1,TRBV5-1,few,CASSLDVTGSGEQYF,TGCGCCAGCAGCTTGGACGTGACAGGGTCAGGCGAGCAGTACTTC
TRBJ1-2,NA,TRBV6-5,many,CASSYPGGGIYGYTF,TGTGCCAGCAGTTACCCCGGCGGAGGGATCTATGGCTACACCTTC
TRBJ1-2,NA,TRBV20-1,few,CSATPGDGYTF,TGCAGTGCTACCCCGGGCGACGGCTACACCTTC
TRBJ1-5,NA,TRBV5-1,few,CASSLAFMGSSNQPQHF,TGCGCCAGCAGCTTGGCCTTCATGGGCAGTAGCAATCAGCCCCAGCATTTT
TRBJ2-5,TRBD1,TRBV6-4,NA,CASSEGTGGTDTQYF,TGTGCCAGCAGTGAAGGGACAGGGGGCACAGATACGCAGTACTTC
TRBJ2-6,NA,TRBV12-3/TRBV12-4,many,CASSQPRLSINRANVLTF,TGTGCCAGCAGTCAACCGCGACTTTCCATTAATAGGGCCAACGTCCTGACTTTC
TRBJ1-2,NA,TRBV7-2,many,CASSFRRDGYTF,TGTGCCAGCAGCTTCCGGCGTGATGGCTACACCTTC